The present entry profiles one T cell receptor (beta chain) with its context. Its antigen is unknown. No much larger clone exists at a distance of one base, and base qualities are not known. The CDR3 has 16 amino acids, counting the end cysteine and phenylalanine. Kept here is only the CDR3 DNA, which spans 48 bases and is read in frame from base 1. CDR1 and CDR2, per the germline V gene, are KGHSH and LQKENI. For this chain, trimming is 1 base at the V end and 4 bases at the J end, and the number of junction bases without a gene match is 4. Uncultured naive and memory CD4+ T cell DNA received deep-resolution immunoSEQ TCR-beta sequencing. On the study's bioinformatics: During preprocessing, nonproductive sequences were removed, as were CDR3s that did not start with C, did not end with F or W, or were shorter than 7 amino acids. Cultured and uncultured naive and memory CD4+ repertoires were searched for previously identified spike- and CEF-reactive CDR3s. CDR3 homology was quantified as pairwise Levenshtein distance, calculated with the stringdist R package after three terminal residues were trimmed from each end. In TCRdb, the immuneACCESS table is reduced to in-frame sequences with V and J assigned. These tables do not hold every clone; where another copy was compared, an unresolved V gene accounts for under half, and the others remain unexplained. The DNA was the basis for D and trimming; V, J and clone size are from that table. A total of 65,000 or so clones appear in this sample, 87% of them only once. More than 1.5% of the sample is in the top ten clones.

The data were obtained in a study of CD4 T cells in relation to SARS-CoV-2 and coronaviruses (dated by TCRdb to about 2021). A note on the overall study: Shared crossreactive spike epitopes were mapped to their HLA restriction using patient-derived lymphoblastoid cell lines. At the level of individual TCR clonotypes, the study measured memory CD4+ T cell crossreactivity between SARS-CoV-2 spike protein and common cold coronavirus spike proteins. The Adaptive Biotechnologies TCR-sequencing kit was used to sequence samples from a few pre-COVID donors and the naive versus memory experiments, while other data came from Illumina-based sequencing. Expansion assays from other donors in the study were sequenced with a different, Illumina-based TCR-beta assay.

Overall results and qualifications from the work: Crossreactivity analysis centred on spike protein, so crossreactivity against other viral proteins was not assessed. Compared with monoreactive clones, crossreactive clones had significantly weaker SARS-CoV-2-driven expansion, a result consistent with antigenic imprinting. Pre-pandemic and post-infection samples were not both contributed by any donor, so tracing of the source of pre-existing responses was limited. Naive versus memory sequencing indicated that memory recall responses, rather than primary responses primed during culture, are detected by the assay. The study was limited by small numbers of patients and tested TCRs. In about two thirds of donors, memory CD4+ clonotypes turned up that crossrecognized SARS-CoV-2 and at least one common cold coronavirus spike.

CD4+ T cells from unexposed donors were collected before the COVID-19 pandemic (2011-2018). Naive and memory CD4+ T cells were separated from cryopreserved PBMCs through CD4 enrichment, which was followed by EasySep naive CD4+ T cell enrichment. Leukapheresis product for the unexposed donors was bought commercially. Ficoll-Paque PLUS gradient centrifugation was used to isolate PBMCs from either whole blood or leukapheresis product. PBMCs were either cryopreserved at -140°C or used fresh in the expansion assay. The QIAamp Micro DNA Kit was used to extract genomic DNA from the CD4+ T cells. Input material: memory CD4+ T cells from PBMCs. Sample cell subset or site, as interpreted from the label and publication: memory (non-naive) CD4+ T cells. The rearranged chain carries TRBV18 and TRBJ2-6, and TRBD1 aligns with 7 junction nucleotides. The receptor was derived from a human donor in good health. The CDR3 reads CASSPQGARGANVLTF. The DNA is TGTGCCAGCTCACCACAGGGGGCGAGGGGGGCCAACGTCCTGACTTTC.